This entry is about one T cell receptor beta chain. In the original workflow: Nucleated cell number was recorded as an estimate derived from reference gene primer amplification. Sequencing used immunoSEQ multiplex PCR; TCRdb keeps in-frame clones, though not all of them. The V and J calls and clone size come from that table; D and trimming were worked out from the DNA. The profile shows 140,000 to 150,000 clones, about 90% of them singletons. This record belongs to a study of blood T cell repertoires in COVID-19. Study information: COVID-19 samples collected from the United States, Italy and Spain covered acute and convalescent phases. PBMCs, B-cell-depleted T cells, or T cells were the source of the cDNA or gDNA that made up the material.

V was clipped by 7 bases and J by 3 bases, with 12 bases between them. The CDR3 contains 13 residues. Germline-derived CDR1 and CDR2 are MDHEN and SYDVKM. J is TRBJ1-2 and V is TRBV28, with D maybe TRBD1 (5 bases). Sequenced material: peripheral blood. The receptor's source is a woman aged 45-65 years with acute or convalescent COVID-19. CDR3 in amino acids: CASTPTDYYGYTF. The CDR3 DNA reads TGTGCCAGCACCCCGACAGACTACTATGGCTACACCTTC.